Presented here are 19 T cell receptor beta chains from one specimen sequenced in a study of T cell responses to AZD1222 COVID-19 vaccine. Sequencing used immunoSEQ multiplex PCR; TCRdb keeps in-frame clones, though not all of them. The sample consists of around 110,000 clones, around 92% of them appearing once. The starting material was peripheral blood, obtained on day 0 of AZD1222 vaccination. The source of these receptors is an adult in good health.

This clone appeared once. In nucleotides, the CDR3 is TGTGCCAGCAGTCATATGGACAGGGATGCTTCACCCCTCCACTTT. It codes for CASSHMDRDASPLHF. The genes are TRBV3-1 (or the pseudogene TRBV3-2) and TRBJ1-6, with 8 bases fitting TRBD1. V gave up 6 bases and J gave up 9 bases; unmatched junction bases: 10. The CDR3 consists of 15 residues. The germline V gene has CDR1 LGHDT and CDR2 YNNKEL (reference sequence).

The rearrangement uses TRBV4-1 and TRBJ2-7; 12 bases align to TRBD2. This CDR3 is built from 16 residues. CDR1 and CDR2 from the germline V gene are MGHRA and YSYEKL. The V gene end was trimmed by 1 base and the J gene end by 7 bases; junction bases not matched to a gene: 8. The CDR3 region has the DNA TGCGCCAGCAGCCAAGCGGCGACTAGCGGGAGCTGGGAGCAGTACTTC. This gives the protein CASSQAATSGSWEQYF.

The V and J genes are TRBV9 and TRBJ1-1; 10 bases map to TRBD1. Looked up from germline, CDR1 is SGDLS and CDR2 is YYNGEE. CDR3 length equals 16 residues. With 4 bases clipped from V and 3 bases from J, the junction kept 9 bases outside the gene matches. This CDR3 is CASSLTGGTGDTEAFF. The CDR3 DNA sequence: TGTGCCAGCAGCCTGACAGGGGGGACAGGGGACACTGAAGCTTTCTTT.

The chain links TRBV28 to TRBJ2-2; D remains unclear. Trimming took off 7 bases at V and 3 bases at J, with 9 bases between the two ends. The CDR3 consists of 13 residues. The germline gives CDR1 MDHEN, CDR2 SYDVKM. In nucleotides, the CDR3 is TGTGCCAGCATGTACAGATACACCGGGGAGCTGTTTTTT. Amino acid sequence: CASMYRYTGELFF.

This clone was seen a few times. The chain couples TRBV12-3 or TRBV12-4 to TRBJ2-2; D remains unclear. There are 13 residues in the CDR3. V dropped 2 bases and J dropped 2 bases, with 3 bases sitting between them. The CDR3 bases are TGTGCCAGCAGTTTATCAAACACCGGGGAGCTGTTTTTT. Translation: CASSLSNTGELFF.

The chain combines TRBV7-8 with TRBJ1-1; 9 bases are shared with TRBD1. The germline V gene encodes CDR1 SGHVS and CDR2 FQNEAQ. The CDR3 runs to 15 residues. The trim removed 5 bases at V and 0 bases at J, leaving 4 bases unmatched. The CDR3 sequence: CASSGDRGVNTEAFF. CDR3 coding DNA: TGTGCCAGCAGCGGTGACAGGGGGGTGAACACTGAAGCTTTCTTT.

The chain couples TRBV11-2 to TRBJ1-1; 7 nucleotides line up with TRBD1. The CDR3 has 16 amino acids. Looked up from germline, CDR1 is SGHAT and CDR2 is FQNNGV. V trimming: 2 bases; J trimming: 1 base; junction bases outside the gene matches: 7. CDR3: CASSLKTGVGNTEAFF. In nucleotides, the CDR3 is TGTGCCAGCAGCTTAAAAACAGGGGTTGGGAACACTGAAGCTTTCTTT.

V is TRBV6-5 and J is TRBJ2-6; D ambiguous. The CDR3 is 15 residues long. With 0 bases removed from V and 4 bases from J, the gap between germline ends came to 7 bases. CDR1 MNHEY and CDR2 SVGAGI come from the germline V gene. In nucleotides, the CDR3 is TGTGCCAGCAGTTACTCGTGGTCCGGGGCCAACGTCCTGACTTTC. Amino acids: CASSYSWSGANVLTF.

This clone was observed once. V gene TRBV27 combines with J gene TRBJ1-1; TRBD1 matches at 9 bases. Germline assignment: CDR1 MNHEY and CDR2 SMNVEV (reference sequence). V gave up 5 bases and J gave up 5 bases; unmatched junction bases: 18. The CDR3 contains 18 residues. Written as DNA, the CDR3 is TGTGCCAGCAGTCTCACCGGGACAGGGACGGCCGCGGGTACTGAAGCTTTCTTT. Protein sequence: CASSLTGTGTAAGTEAFF.

V gene TRBV3-1 (or the pseudogene TRBV3-2) combines with J gene TRBJ1-1, with D unclear. Trimming took 5 bases from V and 0 from J, leaving 7 bases between them. Germline assignment: CDR1 LGHDT and CDR2 YNNKEL (reference sequence). This CDR3 has 13 residues. The CDR3: CASSNFLNTEAFF. The CDR3 nucleotides are TGTGCCAGCAGCAACTTTTTGAACACTGAAGCTTTCTTT.

This sequence joins TRBV14 and TRBJ1-5; no reliable D call. Trimming took off 2 bases at V and 5 bases at J, with 7 bases between the two ends. The CDR3 sequence is 13 residues long. Germline CDR1 and CDR2: SGHDN and FVKESK. CDR3 loop: CASSQNPYQPQHF. DNA of the CDR3: TGTGCCAGCAGCCAAAACCCGTATCAGCCCCAGCATTTT.

The chain employs TRBV5-1 and TRBJ2-1; 10 nucleotides align to TRBD2. Trimming at V came to 4 bases and at J to 8 bases, leaving 9 bases not matched to a gene. The CDR3 runs 15 residues. Per the germline V gene, CDR1 is SGHRS and CDR2 is YFSETQ. DNA for the CDR3: TGCGCCAGCAGCACTCTAGCGGGAGCCCCCTATGAGCAGTTCTTC. This translates into CASSTLAGAPYEQFF.

The chain links TRBV28 to TRBJ1-4; 10 bases are shared with TRBD1. CDR1 is MDHEN and CDR2 is SYDVKM in the germline V gene. This CDR3 contains 14 residues. Trimming cost V 6 bases and J 6 bases; bases outside gene matches: 4. The CDR3 sequence: CASSRTGGHEKLFF. The CDR3 DNA follows: TGTGCCAGCAGCCGGACAGGGGGGCATGAAAAACTGTTTTTT.

In this sample, this clone turned up once. The rearrangement links TRBV28 to TRBJ1-1; perhaps TRBD1 as D (5 bases). The V gene's germline CDR1 is MDHEN and CDR2 SYDVKM. The CDR3 contains 14 residues. The V and J ends lost 5 bases and 1 base respectively, with 11 bases between them. The CDR3 protein is CASSPIDRNTEAFF. The CDR3 bases are TGTGCCAGCAGTCCAATCGACAGGAACACTGAAGCTTTCTTT.

The chain uses TRBV19 and TRBJ1-5; D might be TRBD1 (6 bases). Trimming left V 2 bases short and J 0 bases short, with 8 bases between. The CDR3 consists of 15 residues. Germline values: CDR1 LNHDA, CDR2 SQIVND (reference sequence). The CDR3 is CASSITGYSNQPQHF. CDR3 bases: TGTGCCAGTAGTATAACAGGGTATAGCAATCAGCCCCAGCATTTT.

The chain's CDR3 is CASSPLLGGKILGYNEQFF. The CDR3 DNA is TGTGCCAGCAGCCCCCTACTAGGCGGGAAGATTTTAGGGTACAATGAGCAGTTCTTC. The chain uses TRBV9 and TRBJ2-1; D possibly corresponds to TRBD2 (6 bases). The V end lost 4 bases, the J end lost 4 bases, and 27 bases lay between the germline ends. The CDR3 runs 19 residues. Germline V CDR1 and CDR2: SGDLS, YYNGEE.

V gene TRBV3-1 (or the pseudogene TRBV3-2) combines with J gene TRBJ2-1; possibly TRBD2 for D (6 bases). V dropped 8 bases and J dropped 1 base, with 21 bases sitting between them. Per germline, CDR1 LGHDT and CDR2 YNNKEL (reference sequence). The CDR3 runs to 17 residues. In nucleotides, the CDR3 is TGTGCCAGCCGACAAAACGTTTGGGCGGGATCCTACAATGAGCAGTTCTTC. Translated: CASRQNVWAGSYNEQFF.

This sequence joins TRBV5-6 and TRBJ1-2; the match to TRBD1 covers 8 bases. Germline V gene data show CDR1 as SGHDT and CDR2 as YYEEEE. V lost 3 bases, J lost 3 bases, and 4 bases stayed unmatched. This CDR3 comprises 14 residues. The CDR3 reads CASSSYRGYYGYTF. In DNA form, the CDR3 reads TGTGCCAGCAGCTCTTACAGGGGGTACTATGGCTACACCTTC.

The CDR3 loop reads CASRDRRNGNEQFF. CDR3 sequence (DNA): TGCGCCAGCAGAGACAGGCGGAACGGCAATGAGCAGTTCTTC. V usage is TRBV4-1 and J usage is TRBJ2-1; D might be TRBD1 (6 bases). The ends were cut back, 6 bases at V and 6 bases at J, with 15 bases in the middle. CDR1 is MGHRA, CDR2 YSYEKL, per germline. The CDR3 has 14 residues.